The present T cell receptor beta chain was sequenced within a study of identical twins. Study-level results: In cord blood, abundant beta clonotypes had fewer insertions; memory showed no trend. The authors noted that invariant MAIT and iNKT cells could partly confound zero-insertion analyses.

The V gene lost 10 bases and the J gene lost 5 bases, with 17 bases spanning the gap. The CDR3 covers 13 residues. CDR1 and CDR2 from the germline V gene are LNHDA and SQIVND (reference sequence). Only a few counts were recorded for this clonotype. Its antigen is currently unknown. It was template switching that added a universal primer site, and there were unique molecular identifiers on the cDNA. One entry per CDR3 protein results from TCRdb running MiXCR on the 5' RACE reads. The sample records fewer than 250,000 distinct CDR3 sequences, around 8% being singletons. The sample was also reused in another study, on yellow fever vaccine responses in identical twins.

This receptor was identified in a woman aged 18 to 35 in good health. J is TRBJ2-5 and V is TRBV19, with a weak D call TRBD2 (6 bases). What was sequenced was memory (CD45RO+) T cells sorted from blood. The CDR3 spells CATSEGVGETQYF. The CDR3 DNA sequence: TGTGCCACCTCGGAGGGCGTTGGGGAGACCCAGTACTTC.